The rows below give T cell receptor beta chains drawn from one sample of a study of blood T cell repertoires in COVID-19. Method: immunoSEQ multiplex PCR; TCRdb's copy keeps in-frame clones and lacks some. The data contain about 130,000 clones, around 87% of them singletons. Sequencing was done on a sample of peripheral blood. These receptors originate from a woman aged 55-69 years with acute or convalescent COVID-19. CDR3s leave out the opening cysteine and the closing phenylalanine or tryptophan.

j_call v_call cdr3_aa
TRBJ2-5 TRBV19 ASSPYSGGETQY
TRBJ2-1 TRBV6-6 ASSYSSGSTYNEQF
TRBJ1-2 TRBV2 ASSDRGGYGYT
TRBJ1-2 TRBV9 ASSAGGDGYT
TRBJ1-5 TRBV7-8 ASSFNGQNQPQH
TRBJ1-3 TRBV9 ASSVASTFGNTIY
TRBJ1-2 TRBV11-2 ASSQDPGQLIGGYT
TRBJ2-6 TRBV13 ASSWRTGGPGANVLT
TRBJ2-7 TRBV9 ASSVATGGYEQY
TRBJ1-6 TRBV15 ATSGGGGYSPLH
TRBJ2-2 TRBV5-4 ASSSGPNTGELF
TRBJ1-5 TRBV28 ASRSLTGAYYQPQH
TRBJ1-5 TRBV3-1/TRBV3-2 ASSQLTGSNQPQH
TRBJ1-1 TRBV25-1 ASSPARTPWDTEAF
TRBJ1-5 TRBV3-1/TRBV3-2 ASSQGFRGQPQH
TRBJ2-1 TRBV5-4 ASSLAQRGSYNEQF
TRBJ1-1 TRBV2 ASRRSGVTEAF
TRBJ1-6 TRBV18 ASSPGTANSPLH
TRBJ1-3 TRBV11-2 ASSYMTGRPGNTIY
TRBJ1-1 TRBV5-1 ASSAQSDTEAF
TRBJ1-1 TRBV19 ASSQPRGGYTEAF
TRBJ2-7 TRBV18 ASSPPATYEQY
TRBJ2-1 TRBV11-3 ASSQGLAGVEQF
TRBJ1-1 TRBV12-3/TRBV12-4 ASSLTGFEAF
TRBJ1-2 TRBV5-1 ASSLTTTNYGYT
TRBJ1-3 TRBV7-8 ASSLALSNTIY
TRBJ1-1 TRBV7-2 ASSSSTGEAF
TRBJ2-1 TRBV11-3 ASSLADGGLSYNEQF
TRBJ2-4 TRBV27 ASSLWEGQGLNIQY
TRBJ1-1 TRBV18 ASSPRGKGASTEAF
TRBJ1-1 TRBV6-5 ASSYTTNTEAF
TRBJ1-2 TRBV9 ASSATGFNYGYT
TRBJ1-5 TRBV19 ASSKTGVHQPQH